This T cell receptor (beta chain) was sequenced in a study of blood T cells in healthy people across ages. This clonotype appeared a single time. Its antigen is not identified. The CDR3 loop spans 16 amino acids. CDR1 and CDR2 (germline): SGHAT, FQNNGV. Trimming at V came to 1 base and at J to 5 bases, leaving 7 bases not matched to a gene. The study, taken as a whole, reports: PBMCs that were unsorted prevented a conclusive naive versus antigen-experienced comparison. When set beside aged donors, long-lived donors presented more naive CD4+ cells and higher diversity.

Combining a sample-barcoded 5' primer with a J-beta primer mix, a second PCR ran for roughly 6 to 11 cycles. TCRdb re-derived calls from the 5' RACE reads in MiXCR, one entry per CDR3 protein. The sample has approximately 1,000,000 distinct CDR3 sequences, under 40% seen once; the top ten hold about an eighth. This TCR was recovered from a man aged 18-30 years in good health. Material for sequencing was blood. This chain connects TRBV11-2 to TRBJ2-3, with 9 nucleotides matching TRBD2. The CDR3 coding sequence is TGTGCCAGCAGCTTAGGGGCGGGGGGGCAGGGAGATACGCAGTATTTT. Encoded protein: CASSLGAGGQGDTQYF.